This T cell receptor beta chain appears in the sequencing data of a study of T cell responses to AZD1222 COVID-19 vaccine. Study-level findings and limits: Seropositivity was recorded at baseline in only five to seven AZD1222 recipients. Scientists sampled the repertoires only once the peak T cell response had passed. White British people made up most donors, females outnumbered males, and clonal diversity was possibly underestimated.

The V end was cut by 0 bases, the J end by 8 bases, with 7 bases between. Germline CDR1 reads SEHNR; CDR2 reads FQNEAQ (reference sequence). The length of the CDR3 is 12 residues. Second-dose intervals near 4 or 12 weeks were combined. Measured with immunoSEQ multiplex PCR; TCRdb has only the in-frame clones, and not every one. This sample has about 180,000 clones; about 93% occur once, and the top ten carry less than 2.5%. On this clone itself: Its specificity is not known.

The sequence was obtained from an adult who received the AZD1222 COVID-19 vaccine. Material: peripheral blood, obtained 28 days after the second AZD1222 dose. This chain connects TRBV7-9 to TRBJ1-1; D call uncertain. For the CDR3, the DNA is TGTGCCAGCAGCTTAGCGGTCGGAGAAGCTTTCTTT. As protein: CASSLAVGEAFF.